These 32 T cell receptor beta chains came from one sample sequenced in a study of T cells in Graves' hyperthyroidism and ophthalmopathy. Regions amplified from RNA transcripts were the TCR beta CDR3 regions. Carried out on the TCR CDR3, a first-round RT-PCR used the HTBI primer set. From the multiplex PCR reads, TCRdb called clonotypes with MiXCR, one entry per CDR3 protein. In the table there are some 350,000 distinct CDR3 sequences, 20% to 25% of which are singletons. Specimen: blood. Receptors were obtained from a man in his fifties with Graves' hyperthyroidism.

V and J are TRBV5-1 and TRBJ1-1, with D possibly TRBD1 on 5 matching bases. CDR3 length: 15 amino acids. V lost 0 bases and J 4 bases, leaving 13 bases between the germline ends. The germline V gene encodes CDR1 SGHRS and CDR2 YFSETQ. CDR3 sequence (DNA): TGCGCCAGCAGCTTGGCCGAGGGGAGGTCCACTGAAGCTTTCTTT. It encodes CASSLAEGRSTEAFF.

This clonotype has more than one count but fewer than ten. This chain joins TRBV27 and TRBJ2-6; D possibly corresponds to TRBD1 (5 bases). Germline V gives CDR1 MNHEY, CDR2 SMNVEV (reference sequence). The CDR3 covers 17 residues. V dropped 2 bases and J dropped 0 bases, with 11 bases sitting between them. The CDR3 region has the DNA TGTGCCAGCAGTTTAAGCTGGGGCTTCTCTGGGGCCAACGTCCTGACTTTC. Protein product: CASSLSWGFSGANVLTF.

This clonotype was observed a few times. The rearrangement joins TRBV5-1 to TRBJ2-4; D possibly matches TRBD1 or TRBD2 (5 bases each). Trimming shortened V by 2 bases and J by 7 bases, and 10 bases separated the two germline ends. Germline V gene lookup returns CDR1 SGHRS and CDR2 YFSETQ. The CDR3 runs to 13 residues. Here the CDR3 DNA reads TGCGCCAGCAGCTTCCCAGGGACGAACATTCAGTACTTC. This sequence encodes CASSFPGTNIQYF.

This chain connects TRBV7-9 to TRBJ2-2, with D possibly being TRBD1 or TRBD2 (6 bases each). The CDR3 is 15 amino acids. Germline loops: CDR1 SEHNR, CDR2 FQNEAQ (reference sequence). Trimming left V 5 bases short and J 6 bases short, with 16 bases between. The CDR3 sequence: CASSKGPGEAGELFF. The CDR3 DNA sequence: TGTGCCAGCAGCAAGGGGCCAGGGGAGGCCGGGGAGCTGTTTTTT.

The chain recombines TRBV7-9 with TRBJ2-3; D perhaps matches TRBD2 (6 bases). Germline loops: CDR1 SEHNR, CDR2 FQNEAQ (reference sequence). Between the trimmed V and J ends, which lost 5 bases and 3 bases, there was a span of 21 bases. The length of the CDR3 is 17 residues. The chain's CDR3 is CASSPRSRRASTDTQYF. The CDR3 DNA sequence: TGTGCCAGCAGCCCGCGTAGCAGGAGGGCCTCGACAGATACGCAGTATTTT.

The rearrangement links TRBV3-1 to TRBJ2-1; TRBD2 matches 7 bases. CDR1 is LGHDT and CDR2 is YNNKEL in the germline V gene (reference sequence). This CDR3 has 16 residues. V was clipped by 5 bases and J by 6 bases; unmatched bases: 13. The CDR3 region is CASSWRSTSVFNEQFF. Here the CDR3 DNA reads TGTGCCAGCAGCTGGAGGAGTACTAGCGTGTTCAATGAGCAGTTCTTC.

This clonotype occurred a few times. This chain uses TRBV11-1 with TRBJ2-1; 10 bases map to TRBD2. The CDR3 extends over 17 amino acids. With 2 bases clipped from V and 5 bases from J, the junction kept 9 bases outside the gene matches. Germline values: CDR1 SGHAT, CDR2 FQDESV (reference sequence). The CDR3, as DNA: TGTGCCAGCAGCTTAAAGTGGGGTAGCGGGAGGAACAATGAGCAGTTCTTC. Amino acids: CASSLKWGSGRNNEQFF.

The CDR3 region is CASSADRFEQFF. CDR3 sequence (DNA): TGCGCCAGCAGCGCGGACAGATTTGAGCAGTTCTTC. The V gene is TRBV5-1, the J gene TRBJ2-1; D possibly corresponds to TRBD1 (6 bases). The ends were cut back, 4 bases at V and 9 bases at J, with 11 bases in the middle. Germline CDR1 reads SGHRS; CDR2 reads YFSETQ. The CDR3 covers 12 residues.

This clonotype has a handful of counts. DNA of the CDR3: TGCAGTTCAGGGCAACAGTACACTGAAGCTTTCTTT. Protein: CSSGQQYTEAFF. The gene calls are TRBV20-1 and TRBJ1-1, with D tentatively TRBD1 (5 bases). Germline V gene sequence: CDR1 DFQATT, CDR2 SNEGSKA (reference sequence). V was shortened by 8 bases and J by 3 bases, with 13 bases between the two germline ends. The CDR3 sequence is 12 residues long.

This clonotype was counted at least ten times. The genes are TRBV6-1 and TRBJ2-1, with TRBD2 matching over 8 bases. There are 14 residues in the CDR3. V lost 2 bases, J lost 8 bases, and 5 bases stayed unmatched. Germline CDR1 MNHNS, CDR2 SASEGT. The CDR3 here is CASSELFGRDEQFF. The CDR3 DNA follows: TGTGCCAGCAGTGAACTGTTCGGGAGGGATGAGCAGTTCTTC.

The chain combines TRBV28 with TRBJ1-1; a weak D match, TRBD1 (5 bases). Germline CDR1 and CDR2: MDHEN and SYDVKM. The CDR3 totals 12 residues. Between the trimmed V and J ends, which lost 3 bases and 8 bases, there was a span of 10 bases. For the CDR3, the DNA is TGTGCCAGCAGTTTGGTTTCAGGGGAAGCTTTCTTT. Translated, it gives CASSLVSGEAFF.

The chain joins TRBV5-1 to TRBJ1-4; TRBD1 matches at 9 bases. Germline lookup yields CDR1 SGHRS and CDR2 YFSETQ. Trimming at V came to 5 bases and at J to 7 bases, leaving 6 bases not matched to a gene. CDR3 length: 14 amino acids. Here the CDR3 reads CASREGQGTEKLFF. The CDR3 bases are TGCGCCAGCAGAGAAGGACAGGGGACTGAAAAACTGTTTTTT.

About this clonotype: One end of the junction does not line up with germline, which may come from a read error. The V call is TRBV3-1, the J call TRBJ1-1; D call uncertain. This CDR3 region has 13 residues. CDR1 is LGHDT and CDR2 is YNNKEL in the germline V gene (reference sequence). CDR3 sequence reads: CACSQSVRIGAFF. CDR3 bases: TGTGCCTGCAGCCAATCTGTCCGAATAGGAGCTTTCTTT.

The CDR3 nucleotides read TGTGCCAGCAGGAGGGACCTCCGGGGGGCAGATACGCAGTATTTT. Translated: CASRRDLRGADTQYF. The chain employs TRBV2 and TRBJ2-3; 7 bases are a match to TRBD2. Germline values: CDR1 SNHLY, CDR2 FYNNEI. V trimming: 6 bases; J trimming: 4 bases; junction bases outside the gene matches: 10. CDR3 length equals 15 residues.

Ten or more counts support this clonotype. The chain has TRBV7-3 and TRBJ2-1; possible D gene TRBD2, 6 bases. CDR1 is SGHTA and CDR2 is FQGTGA in the germline V gene. V lost 4 bases, J lost 8 bases, and 18 bases lay in between. CDR3 length: 15 residues. The CDR3 sequence: CASSSLGGAWDEQFF. The CDR3 DNA reads TGTGCCAGCAGCTCTCTCGGGGGAGCATGGGATGAGCAGTTCTTC.

This sequence joins TRBV3-1 and TRBJ2-7, with D perhaps matching TRBD1 (6 bases). The ends were cut back, 4 bases at V and 6 bases at J, with 13 bases in the middle. In germline, CDR1 is LGHDT, CDR2 YNNKEL (reference sequence). The CDR3 runs 13 residues. This chain's CDR3 is CASSRQVGLEQYF. In DNA form, the CDR3 reads TGTGCCAGCAGCCGACAGGTAGGACTCGAGCAGTACTTC.

This clonotype was seen only a few times. This rearrangement joins TRBV7-3 to TRBJ1-2, with D unresolved. The CDR3 has 14 residues. Germline V lookup: CDR1 SGHTA, CDR2 FQGTGA. Trimming removed 9 bases at V and 4 bases at J, with 18 bases between. The CDR3 loop reads CASSPLLRSYGYTF. The CDR3 DNA reads as TGTGCCAGTAGCCCCCTCCTGCGGAGCTATGGCTACACCTTC.

The V call is TRBV6-2 or TRBV6-3, the J call TRBJ2-7, with TRBD2 matching 13 bases. The CDR3 consists of 15 residues. V lost 6 bases to trimming and J lost 4 bases; unmatched junction nucleotides: 6. The germline gives CDR1 MNHEY, CDR2 SVGEGT. CDR3 DNA sequence: TGTGCCAGCAGAACGAGGACTAGCGGGAGATACGAGCAGTACTTC. It specifies CASRTRTSGRYEQYF.

This clonotype was counted at least ten times. The rearrangement uses TRBV27 and TRBJ1-5, with TRBD1 identical over 8 bases. V gave up 5 bases and J gave up 6 bases; unmatched junction bases: 6. Germline CDR1 is MNHEY and CDR2 is SMNVEV (reference sequence). This CDR3 has 14 residues. CDR3 sequence reads: CASSPRTGTQPQHF. The CDR3 nucleotides read TGTGCCAGCAGTCCGCGGACAGGGACTCAGCCCCAGCATTTT.

This clonotype has just a few counts. The rearrangement uses TRBV18 and TRBJ1-4; 7 positions agree with TRBD1. In germline, CDR1 is KGHSH, CDR2 LQKENI. The CDR3 is made up of 15 amino acids. The V segment lost 6 bases and the J segment 2 bases; nucleotides outside the gene matches: 6. CDR3 nucleotides: TGTGCCAGCTCCCGACAGGGTGGGACTAATGAAAAACTGTTTTTT. It codes for CASSRQGGTNEKLFF.

The V gene is TRBV29-1, the J gene TRBJ2-5; 8 nucleotides line up with TRBD2. The CDR3 covers 15 residues. The trim removed 6 bases at V and 4 bases at J, leaving 13 bases unmatched. Germline V gene lookup returns CDR1 SQVTM and CDR2 ANQGSEA. The DNA for the CDR3 is TGCAGCGTCGGGCTACCGGGGGGGCTCCTAGAGACCCAGTACTTC. It codes for CSVGLPGGLLETQYF.

In its sample, this clonotype was seen a few times. As DNA, the CDR3 is TGTGCCAGCAGCCTAGGGGGACTAGCGGACTCCTACGAGCAGTACTTC. It yields the protein CASSLGGLADSYEQYF. J is TRBJ2-7 and V is TRBV7-9, with TRBD2 identical over 11 bases. Germline values: CDR1 SEHNR, CDR2 FQNEAQ (reference sequence). The CDR3 runs 16 residues. Unmatched junction bases numbered 6, after V lost 5 bases and J lost 0 bases.

There are a few counts of this clonotype. The chain has TRBV18 and TRBJ2-7; D may be TRBD1 or TRBD2 (5 bases each). The CDR3 is made up of 15 amino acids. CDR1 and CDR2 from the germline V gene are KGHSH and LQKENI. The V and J ends lost 2 bases and 0 bases respectively, with 11 bases between them. Here the CDR3 DNA reads TGTGCCAGCTCACCAGGGGACCGAAACTCCTACGAGCAGTACTTC. The encoded protein is CASSPGDRNSYEQYF.

This clonotype showed up just a few times. The rearrangement links TRBV19 to TRBJ2-7; D remains ambiguous. Germline V gene lookup returns CDR1 LNHDA and CDR2 SQIVND (reference sequence). This CDR3 is 14 amino acids long. V lost 4 bases, J lost 3 bases, and 13 bases lay in between. CDR3 sequence (DNA): TGTGCCAGTAGTACCATCCACAGCTTCTACGAGCAGTACTTC. It encodes CASSTIHSFYEQYF.

This clonotype was counted at least ten times. The chain uses TRBV12-3 or TRBV12-4 and TRBJ1-1; unclear D gene. Deletions cut 6 bases from V and 6 bases from J, with 8 bases between. The CDR3 loop spans 11 amino acids. DNA for the CDR3: TGTGCCAGCAGGGTGGGGTCTGAAGCTTTCTTT. Its translation is CASRVGSEAFF.

In this sample, this clonotype turned up many times. The DNA of the CDR3 is TGTGCCAGCAGCGACCTAGGGGCAGGGCTTGGCACTGAAGCTTTCTTT. Translation gives CASSDLGAGLGTEAFF. The genes are TRBV6-1 and TRBJ1-1; the D gene is possibly TRBD1 (5 bases). V lost 6 bases to trimming and J lost 4 bases, with 21 bases between them. The CDR3 contains 16 residues. From germline, CDR1 is MNHNS and CDR2 SASEGT.

This clonotype was observed a few times. This chain joins TRBV11-3 and TRBJ2-2; D might be TRBD1 (6 bases). Germline CDR1 and CDR2: SGHNT and YENEEA. CDR3 length: 16 amino acids. Trimming left V 4 bases short and J 5 bases short, with 17 bases between. The CDR3 DNA reads as TGTGCCAGCAGCTCGCCCGTCAGGGGTGTTACCGGGGAGCTGTTTTTT. It translates to CASSSPVRGVTGELFF.

This clonotype was seen ten or more times. The chain employs TRBV2 and TRBJ1-1, with TRBD1 as a possible D gene (6 bases). The CDR3 extends over 13 amino acids. Trimming pared 7 bases from V and 5 bases from J, leaving 14 bases between. The germline V gene has CDR1 SNHLY and CDR2 FYNNEI. The CDR3 coding sequence is TGTGCCAGCAACAGGGTCGTGAGTACTGAAGCTTTCTTT. Protein sequence: CASNRVVSTEAFF. Full variable domain (missing parts from reference TRBV2 and TRBJ1-1): EPEVTQTPSHQVTQMGQEVILRCVPISNHLYFYWYRQILGQKVEFLVSFYNNEISEKSEIFDDQFSVERPDGSNFTLKIRSTKLEDSAMYFCASNRVVSTEAFFGQGTRLTVV.

The V and J genes are TRBV9 and TRBJ2-2, with TRBD2 as a possible D gene (6 bases). Trimming removed 1 base at V and 5 bases at J, with 18 bases between. The germline V gene encodes CDR1 SGDLS and CDR2 YYNGEE. This CDR3 contains 17 residues. CDR3 bases: TGTGCCAGCAGCGTACGGTTCCCCAGCGGGCAGACCGGGGAGCTGTTTTTT. Translation gives CASSVRFPSGQTGELFF.

At least ten counts were recorded for this clonotype. This chain links TRBV28 with TRBJ2-1; 11 bases map to TRBD2. CDR1 is MDHEN and CDR2 is SYDVKM in the germline V gene. The CDR3 totals 17 residues. V gave up 5 bases and J gave up 5 bases; unmatched junction bases: 11. CDR3 in DNA: TGTGCCAGCAGTCAACTAGCGGGAGCGAAAGTCCACAATGAGCAGTTCTTC. Amino acids: CASSQLAGAKVHNEQFF.

The chain combines TRBV7-2 with TRBJ1-5; D is unclear. V was shortened by 5 bases and J by 3 bases, with 11 bases between the two germline ends. Germline-derived CDR1 and CDR2 are SGHTA and FQGNSA. CDR3 size: 14 residues. CDR3: CASSPLSYNQPQHF. The CDR3 DNA follows: TGTGCCAGCAGCCCCCTCAGTTACAATCAGCCCCAGCATTTT.

The chain couples TRBV10-3 to TRBJ2-3; D ambiguous. V lost 3 bases and J lost 5, with 9 bases in between. The CDR3 covers 13 residues. Looked up from germline, CDR1 is ENHRY and CDR2 is SYGVKD. For the CDR3, the DNA is TGTGCCATCAGTGAAGGCATGGGAGATACGCAGTATTTT. It encodes CAISEGMGDTQYF.